The 9 T cell receptor beta chains presented below share a single source sample, sequenced in a study of blood T cell repertoires in COVID-19. Repertoires were generated with immunoSEQ multiplex PCR, while TCRdb's copy carries only in-frame clones and drops some. Altogether about 210,000 clones are present, approximately 75% being singletons, with the ten largest covering around 9.2%. Source material: PBMCs or T cells enriched from blood (not recorded which). The receptors were sampled from a man aged 35 to 55 who had recovered from COVID-19.

The chain carries TRBV6-5 and TRBJ2-2; tentatively, D is TRBD2 (6 bases). The germline gives CDR1 MNHEY, CDR2 SVGAGI. This CDR3 has 14 amino acids. V shed 1 base and J shed 9 bases, with 12 bases lying between them. The DNA for the CDR3 is TGTGCCAGCAGTTACTTGGGGCGGGATAGGGAGCTGTTTTTT. Its translation is CASSYLGRDRELFF.

CDR3 amino acids: CASSRDWSSYNSPLHF. CDR3 bases: TGCGCCAGCAGCCGCGACTGGAGCTCCTATAATTCACCCCTCCACTTT. The chain uses TRBV5-1 and TRBJ1-6, with D hard to call. The germline V and J ends were trimmed by 4 bases and 0 bases, with 11 bases remaining between them. Germline loops: CDR1 SGHRS, CDR2 YFSETQ. The CDR3 spans 16 residues.

The CDR3 protein is CASNRGGTETQYF. In DNA form, the CDR3 reads TGTGCCAGCAACCGGGGAGGAACGGAGACCCAGTACTTC. This chain links TRBV13 with TRBJ2-5, with D perhaps matching TRBD2 (6 bases). This CDR3 contains 13 residues. The V end was cut by 7 bases, the J end by 5 bases, with 14 bases between. Germline loops: CDR1 PRHDT, CDR2 FYEKMQ (reference sequence).

The V call is TRBV28, the J call TRBJ2-1; the D gene is possibly TRBD2 (7 bases). CDR1 and CDR2 from the germline V gene are MDHEN and SYDVKM. V was pared by 6 bases and J by 15 bases, with 21 bases between. The CDR3 is 13 amino acids. In DNA form, the CDR3 reads TGTGCCAGCAGGGGGGGCGGGGGTGTTATCATGTTCTTC. It yields the protein CASRGGGGVIMFF.

This chain uses TRBV5-1 with TRBJ2-7; D possibly corresponds to TRBD1 (5 bases). Trimming took off 0 bases at V and 9 bases at J, with 19 bases between the two ends. CDR1 is SGHRS, CDR2 YFSETQ, per germline. The CDR3 has 15 amino acids. This chain's CDR3 is CASSLEGPHLTAQYF. The CDR3 region has the DNA TGCGCCAGCAGCTTGGAGGGGCCCCACTTAACCGCGCAGTACTTC.

The genes are TRBV4-1 and TRBJ2-5; 13 bases are shared with TRBD2. Germline loops: CDR1 MGHRA, CDR2 YSYEKL. The CDR3 has 16 amino acids. V shed 4 bases, J shed 2 bases, and the junction held 4 bases outside the gene matches. CDR3 DNA: TGCGCCAGCAGCCGTACTAGCGGGGGGGAACAAGAGACCCAGTACTTC. The encoded protein is CASSRTSGGEQETQYF.

The chain carries TRBV5-4 and TRBJ1-1; 10 positions agree with TRBD1. This CDR3 comprises 18 residues. Losses at the gene ends were 6 bases for V and 1 base for J; bases not matched to a gene: 15. Looked up from germline, CDR1 is SGHNT and CDR2 is YYREEE (reference sequence). CDR3 sequence: CASIRTGGFRNANTEAFF. In nucleotides, the CDR3 is TGTGCCAGCATCCGGACAGGGGGTTTCAGGAACGCGAACACTGAAGCTTTCTTT.

The chain employs TRBV18 and TRBJ2-7; TRBD1 matches at 10 bases. The germline CDR1 and CDR2 sequences are KGHSH and LQKENI. The CDR3 totals 14 residues. J gave up 6 bases and V 1 base, and 3 bases lay outside the gene matches. This chain's CDR3 is CASSPRDRGGEQYF. Written as DNA, the CDR3 is TGTGCCAGCTCACCACGGGACAGGGGAGGCGAGCAGTACTTC.

The rearrangement links TRBV19 to TRBJ1-5; no clear D gene. This CDR3 contains 14 residues. The V gene lost 3 bases and the J gene lost 1 base, with 7 bases spanning the gap. The germline V gene encodes CDR1 LNHDA and CDR2 SQIVND (reference sequence). The CDR3 is CASSIRGSNQPQHF. The DNA of the CDR3 is TGTGCCAGTAGTATTCGGGGAAGCAATCAGCCCCAGCATTTT.